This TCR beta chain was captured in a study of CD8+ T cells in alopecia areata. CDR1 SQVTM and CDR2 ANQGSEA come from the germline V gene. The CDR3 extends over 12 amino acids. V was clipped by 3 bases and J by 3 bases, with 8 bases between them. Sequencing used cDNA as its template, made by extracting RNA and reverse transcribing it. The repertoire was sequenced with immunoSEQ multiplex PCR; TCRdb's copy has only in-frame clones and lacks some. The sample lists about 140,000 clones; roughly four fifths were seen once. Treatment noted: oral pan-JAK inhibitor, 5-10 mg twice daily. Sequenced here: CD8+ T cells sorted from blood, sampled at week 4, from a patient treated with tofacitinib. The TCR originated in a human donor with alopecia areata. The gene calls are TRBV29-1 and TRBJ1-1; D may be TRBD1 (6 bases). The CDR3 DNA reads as TGCAGCGTTGATGAGGGGGACACTGAAGCTTTCTTT. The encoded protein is CSVDEGDTEAFF.